The entry that follows covers one T cell receptor (beta chain) sequence. The target antigen is unknown. This specimen comes from a study of cytomegalovirus exposure and HLA in healthy donors. Trimming cost V 2 bases and J 0 bases, with 12 bases left between them. This CDR3 region has 16 residues. CDR1 SGDLS and CDR2 YYNGEE come from the germline V gene. PCR was performed using 60 Vbeta and 13 Jbeta primers. In the authors' workflow: Among the unique TCR beta chains that a later analysis counted, about 81 million in all, roughly 11 million were shared. Repertoires were generated with immunoSEQ multiplex PCR, while TCRdb's copy carries only in-frame clones and drops some. The V and J calls and clone size were taken over from that table, and D and trimming were inferred from the DNA. The table includes 100,000 to 150,000 clones, 74% detected once. Regarding the study as a whole: Several top significant clusters appeared, in a later analysis, to be linked to common viral pathogens. Per published reports, the classifier diagnosed cytomegalovirus status with high specificity and sensitivity.

The TCR originated in a woman aged 50 to 60 in good health and CMV-seropositive. The chain combines TRBV9 with TRBJ1-5, with D perhaps matching TRBD1 (5 bases). Sequencing was done on a sample of PBMCs. CDR3 protein: CASSVSQVYSNQPQHF. CDR3 bases: TGTGCCAGCAGCGTGTCACAGGTTTATAGCAATCAGCCCCAGCATTTT.